The 19 T cell receptor beta chains listed next were all sequenced from one sample in a study of Graves' ophthalmopathy and Graves' hyperthyroidism. Researchers took RNA transcripts and amplified TCR beta CDR3 regions from them. HTBI-primed first-round RT-PCR preceded second-round multiplex PCR. TCRdb re-called the multiplex PCR reads with MiXCR, one entry per CDR3 protein. Of roughly 500,000 distinct CDR3 sequences in the sample, 14% are singletons; the top ten hold over 7.5%. Sequenced input: blood. These TCRs come from a woman younger than 45 with Graves' ophthalmopathy.

This rearrangement joins TRBV7-3 to TRBJ2-6; D gene uncertain. Germline CDR1 is SGHTA and CDR2 is FQGTGA. The CDR3 has 13 residues. V shed 2 bases and J shed 4 bases, with 3 bases lying between them. CDR3 protein: CASSLEGANVLTF. The CDR3 bases are TGTGCCAGCAGCTTAGAGGGGGCCAACGTCCTGACTTTC.

The sample holds many counts of this clonotype. The genes are TRBV28 and TRBJ2-7; D gene ambiguous. V lost 4 bases and J lost 2, with 15 bases in between. CDR1 and CDR2 (germline): MDHEN, SYDVKM. This CDR3 contains 15 residues. The DNA for the CDR3 is TGTGCCAGCAGTTCCCTAACCCCTCTCACCTACGAGCAGTACTTC. Encoded protein: CASSSLTPLTYEQYF.

Ten or more counts support this clonotype. The chain links TRBV12-3 or TRBV12-4 to TRBJ1-5, with D possibly being TRBD1 (5 bases). V was pared by 1 base and J by 2 bases, with 9 bases between. The CDR3 is 15 residues long. DNA of the CDR3: TGTGCCAGCAGTTTAGGGGGCCTTGGCAATCAGCCCCAGCATTTT. Protein product: CASSLGGLGNQPQHF.

This clonotype was recorded at least ten times. V gene TRBV15 combines with J gene TRBJ2-5; D remains unclear. Germline V gene data show CDR1 as LNHNV and CDR2 as YYDKDF (reference sequence). V was clipped by 0 bases and J by 3 bases, with 11 bases between them. CDR3 length: 15 amino acids. The CDR3 nucleotides read TGTGCCACCAGCAGAGATGTTTGGGGAAAAGAGACCCAGTACTTC. Its protein product is CATSRDVWGKETQYF.

The chain uses TRBV5-5 and TRBJ1-5, with 8 bases identical to TRBD1. Germline values: CDR1 SGHKS, CDR2 YYEKEE (reference sequence). The CDR3 spans 15 residues. J was trimmed by 4 bases and V by 4 bases; bases with no gene match: 7. This CDR3 reads CASSGGTGGNQPQHF. The CDR3 DNA sequence: TGTGCCAGCAGCGGGGGGACAGGAGGGAATCAGCCCCAGCATTTT.

This clonotype was seen repeatedly, ten times or more. The chain combines TRBV7-2 with TRBJ2-7; 9 nucleotides line up with TRBD1. The ends lost 6 bases at V and 0 bases at J; junction bases unmatched: 6. The CDR3 covers 15 residues. Germline-derived CDR1 and CDR2 are SGHTA and FQGNSA. Written as DNA, the CDR3 is TGTGCCAGCAGTTGGGGACAGGGACTCTCCTACGAGCAGTACTTC. It yields the protein CASSWGQGLSYEQYF.

This clonotype has a handful of counts. The chain employs TRBV28 and TRBJ2-2; 9 bases line up with TRBD1. The CDR3 spans 14 residues. V trimming: 7 bases; J trimming: 2 bases; junction bases outside the gene matches: 2. Looked up from germline, CDR1 is MDHEN and CDR2 is SYDVKM. The DNA of the CDR3 is TGTGCCAGCAAGGGACAGGGAAACACCGGGGAGCTGTTTTTT. Protein product: CASKGQGNTGELFF.

This clonotype has a count of ten or more. V is TRBV27 and J is TRBJ2-7; either TRBD1 or TRBD2 may supply D (5 bases each). In germline, CDR1 is MNHEY, CDR2 SMNVEV (reference sequence). Trimming shortened V by 3 bases and J by 7 bases, and 16 bases separated the two germline ends. There are 14 residues in the CDR3. This CDR3 reads CASSFGGLVREQYF. Written as DNA, the CDR3 is TGTGCCAGCAGTTTTGGGGGTCTGGTTCGAGAGCAGTACTTC.

This clonotype was found many times. The chain couples TRBV4-1 to TRBJ1-2; D call uncertain. CDR1 and CDR2 from the germline V gene are MGHRA and YSYEKL. The CDR3 has 14 residues. Deletions cut 7 bases from V and 3 bases from J, with 15 bases between. The CDR3: CASTQTTLDYGYTF. CDR3 DNA: TGCGCCAGCACCCAGACAACTCTCGACTATGGCTACACCTTC.

In this sample, this clonotype turned up many times. The chain links TRBV12-3 or TRBV12-4 to TRBJ1-2, with 7 nucleotides matching TRBD1. The CDR3 loop spans 15 amino acids. The J segment lost 5 bases and the V segment lost 5 bases, leaving 11 bases of the junction unmatched. In nucleotides, the CDR3 is TGTGCCAGCAGTCCGCCAGACAGGGCCTTATATGGCTACACCTTC. Residues: CASSPPDRALYGYTF.

This clonotype was seen repeatedly, ten times or more. The CDR3 DNA reads as TGTGCCAGCAGTGAAGACCCTCCGACAGGATTTAACTATGGCTACACCTTC. This sequence encodes CASSEDPPTGFNYGYTF. The gene calls are TRBV2 and TRBJ1-2; D possibly corresponds to TRBD1 (6 bases). The germline V gene has CDR1 SNHLY and CDR2 FYNNEI. V was clipped by 1 base and J by 1 base, with 16 bases between them. The CDR3 has 17 residues.

This clonotype was seen many times. This chain links TRBV2 with TRBJ1-1, with D uncertain. Germline values: CDR1 SNHLY, CDR2 FYNNEI. V was trimmed by 7 bases and J by 7 bases, leaving 7 bases between them. This CDR3 comprises 10 residues. The CDR3 here is CASTGSEAFF. CDR3 bases: TGTGCCAGCACGGGCAGTGAAGCTTTCTTT. Based on the CDR3 plus reference TRBV2 and TRBJ1-1, the full variable domain is EPEVTQTPSHQVTQMGQEVILRCVPISNHLYFYWYRQILGQKVEFLVSFYNNEISEKSEIFDDQFSVERPDGSNFTLKIRSTKLEDSAMYFCASTGSEAFFGQGTRLTVV.

This clonotype has just one count. A read error may be the cause here, since a much bigger clone is one base away. As the CDR3 is not closed by the conserved phenylalanine or tryptophan, this likely results from a read error. This rearrangement joins TRBV24-1 to TRBJ2-2; no clear D gene. Germline CDR1 is KGHDR and CDR2 is SFDVKD. Between the trimmed V and J ends, which lost 4 bases and 7 bases, there was a span of 0 bases. This CDR3 is built from 10 residues. The CDR3 bases are TGTGCCACCAGTGACGGGGAGCTGTTTTAT. Its protein is CATSDGELFY.

This clonotype was observed at least ten times. As DNA, the CDR3 is TGTGCCAGCAGCCGGACTAGCGGGATAGAGACCCAGTACTTC. This gives the protein CASSRTSGIETQYF. The genes are TRBV11-1 and TRBJ2-5; 12 nucleotides match TRBD2. V was pared by 5 bases and J by 4 bases, with 2 bases of the junction left unmatched. This CDR3 has 14 amino acids. CDR1 and CDR2 from the germline V gene are SGHAT and FQDESV (reference sequence).

This clonotype was counted ten times or more. V is TRBV12-3 or TRBV12-4 and J is TRBJ1-6; no clear D gene. V was trimmed by 3 bases and J by 7 bases, leaving 10 bases between them. This CDR3 contains 14 residues. CDR3 sequence: CASSFGRPNSPLHF. The CDR3 nucleotides are TGTGCCAGCAGTTTTGGTCGGCCGAATTCACCCCTCCACTTT.

This clonotype was picked up many times. This chain connects TRBV11-1 to TRBJ1-2, with D maybe TRBD1 (5 bases). This CDR3 comprises 17 residues. V was clipped by 1 base and J by 5 bases, with 20 bases between them. CDR1 and CDR2 from the germline V gene are SGHAT and FQDESV (reference sequence). The CDR3 loop is CASSLDGRMGLTYGYTF. The CDR3 DNA reads as TGTGCCAGCAGCTTAGACGGACGGATGGGGCTCACTTATGGCTACACCTTC. The full variable domain, rest sourced from reference TRBV11-1 and TRBJ1-2, is EAEVAQSPRYKITEKSQAVAFWCDPISGHATLYWYRQILGQGPELLVQFQDESVVDDSQLPKDRFSAERLKGVDSTLKIQPAELGDSAMYLCASSLDGRMGLTYGYTFGSGTRLTVV.

Many counts were recorded for this clonotype. This chain uses TRBV27 with TRBJ2-5, with TRBD1 matching over 8 bases. Trimming took 10 bases from V and 5 from J; bases not matched to a gene: 12. Germline V lookup: CDR1 MNHEY, CDR2 SMNVEV (reference sequence). The CDR3 consists of 14 residues. Here the CDR3 DNA reads TGTGCCACCGCCGAGGACAGGGATCGGGAGACCCAGTACTTC. Protein sequence: CATAEDRDRETQYF.

This clonotype was seen many times. The J gene is TRBJ2-6, the V gene TRBV6-2 or TRBV6-3; 12 nucleotides match TRBD1. The CDR3 length is 20 residues. The germline V gene encodes CDR1 MNHEY and CDR2 SVGEGT. V shed 7 bases and J 1 base; nucleotides not matched to a gene: 14. Here the CDR3 DNA reads TGTGCCAGCAAACTACCACGGGACAGGGGGCATGCTTCTGGGGCCAACGTCCTGACTTTC. It translates to CASKLPRDRGHASGANVLTF.

This clonotype was observed a few times. The chain couples TRBV30 to TRBJ1-1; 7 bases agree with TRBD1. This CDR3 is 14 amino acids long. With 8 bases clipped from V and 0 bases from J, the junction kept 9 bases outside the gene matches. Looked up from germline, CDR1 is GTSNPN and CDR2 is SVGIG (reference sequence). In DNA, the CDR3 is TGTGCCGGGTTCCCGGGACAGCTGAACACTGAAGCTTTCTTT. Translating gives CAGFPGQLNTEAFF.